This TCR beta chain originates from a study of T cells expressing NK-cell markers. At the level of the study: Sequencing covered eight donors, seven HCMV-seropositive and one seronegative. Whole-study results and caveats: Dominant NKG2C+ clonotypes accounted for roughly 1.0-8% of CD8+ T cells in six donors.

For this clonotype: Its target is not known.

One entry per CDR3 protein, without DNA, is what TCRdb gives after re-calling the 5' RACE reads. The table lists about 460,000 distinct CDR3 sequences. CDR1 and CDR2 (germline): SGHRS, YFSETQ. This CDR3 comprises 17 residues. This clonotype was obtained from a woman in her fifties or sixties in good health. The chain has TRBV5-1 and TRBJ2-7; the TCRdb D gene call, TRBD1, has no DNA to confirm it. The sequenced sample was blood T cells: a sorted CD56 or NKG2C T cell subset, CD4+ or CD8+ T cells, or bulk PBMC T cells (not recorded which). The chain's CDR3 is CASSGSRGAGGPYEQYF.